The entry below gives a single TCR beta chain sequence along with its context. The data originate from a study of blood T cell repertoires in COVID-19. Background on the study: From the United States, Italy and Spain came samples of acute and convalescent COVID-19. In each case, the material was cDNA or gDNA derived from T cells, B-cell-depleted T cells, or PBMCs.

In the original processing: Amplified reference gene primers provided the basis for estimating nucleated cell counts. Assay: immunoSEQ multiplex PCR; the TCRdb copy retains only in-frame clones and omits some. The V and J calls and clone size were taken over from that table, and D and trimming were inferred from the DNA. Of 97,000 or so clones in the sample, 75% to 85% were seen once. The germline V gene encodes CDR1 LGHDT and CDR2 YNNKEL (reference sequence). This CDR3 has 15 residues. V was cut by 4 bases and J by 4 bases, with 13 bases left in between. Sequences were obtained from peripheral blood. The sequence came from a man aged 60 to 75 with acute or convalescent COVID-19. The genes are TRBV3-1 (or the pseudogene TRBV3-2) and TRBJ2-2; tentatively, D is TRBD2 (6 bases). The CDR3 reads CASSPGTGGTGELFF. The DNA for the CDR3 is TGTGCCAGCAGCCCCGGGACTGGAGGCACCGGGGAGCTGTTTTTT.